The 24 T cell receptor beta chains below were found in one sample sequenced in a study of blood T cell repertoires in COVID-19. Generated by immunoSEQ multiplex PCR, the TCRdb table keeps only in-frame clones and is missing some. The sample holds 100,000 to 150,000 clones, around 79% seen once. Sequenced sample: peripheral blood. These TCRs come from a man in his 70s with acute or convalescent COVID-19.

This clone was found a few times. The chain has TRBV27 and TRBJ1-1; the match to TRBD1 covers 7 bases. Germline loops: CDR1 MNHEY, CDR2 SMNVEV (reference sequence). The V and J ends lost 5 bases and 4 bases, in that order; junction bases with no gene match: 10. The CDR3 loop spans 15 amino acids. The CDR3 loop is CASSLKGGLGTEAFF. CDR3 bases: TGTGCCAGCAGTCTAAAAGGGGGCCTGGGCACTGAAGCTTTCTTT.

J is TRBJ2-6 and V is TRBV19; D not certain. The CDR3 spans 15 residues. Germline V gene lookup returns CDR1 LNHDA and CDR2 SQIVND (reference sequence). Trimming stripped 6 bases from V and 2 bases from J, with 11 bases between. The CDR3 DNA follows: TGTGCCAGTAGCCCTAGAACGGCTGGGGCCAACGTCCTGACTTTC. The encoded protein is CASSPRTAGANVLTF. Complete variable domain (other parts from reference TRBV19 and TRBJ2-6): DGGITQSPKYLFRKEGQNVTLSCEQNLNHDAMYWYRQDPGQGLRLIYYSQIVNDFQKGDIAEGYSVSREKKESFPLTVTSAQKNPTAFYLCASSPRTAGANVLTFGAGSRLTVL.

The table lists this clone with a count of one. The V call is TRBV9, the J call TRBJ2-5, with 7 bases identical to TRBD2. The CDR3 spans 17 residues. The V gene end was trimmed by 7 bases and the J gene end by 0 bases; junction bases not matched to a gene: 15. Germline V CDR1 and CDR2: SGDLS, YYNGEE. The CDR3 DNA follows: TGTGCCAGCGCGAGGGCAGCGGGACGTTCGTACCAAGAGACCCAGTACTTC. Protein: CASARAAGRSYQETQYF.

CDR3 in DNA: TGTGCCTGGAGTATCGGGGTACATGGCTACACCTTC. It translates to CAWSIGVHGYTF. The V and J genes are TRBV30 and TRBJ1-2; D remains unclear. Germline V gene data show CDR1 as GTSNPN and CDR2 as SVGIG (reference sequence). Trimming pared 2 bases from V and 6 bases from J, leaving 10 bases between. CDR3 length equals 12 residues. Combining the CDR3 with reference TRBV30 and TRBJ1-2 gives the whole variable domain SQTIHQWPATLVQPVGSPLSLECTVEGTSNPNLYWYRQAAGRGLQLLFYSVGIGQISSEVPQNLSASRPQDRQFILSSKKLLLSDSGFYLCAWSIGVHGYTFGSGTRLTVV.

This clone has just one count. The chain recombines TRBV15 with TRBJ1-5; D remains unclear. The CDR3 covers 13 residues. Deletions cut 5 bases from V and 6 bases from J, with 11 bases between. CDR1 LNHNV and CDR2 YYDKDF come from the germline V gene (reference sequence). The CDR3, as DNA: TGTGCCACCAGCGGGAGGGTTCGTCAGCCCCAGCATTTT. As protein: CATSGRVRQPQHF.

The gene calls are TRBV3-1 (or the pseudogene TRBV3-2) and TRBJ2-7, with 9 bases identical to TRBD1. There are 22 residues in the CDR3. Germline trimming cut 0 bases from V and 1 base from J; bases unmatched to any gene: 22. Per the germline V gene, CDR1 is LGHDT and CDR2 is YNNKEL (reference sequence). The DNA for the CDR3 is TGTGCCAGCAGCCAAGACGACCTTTACCGGGACAGGGCCAGAGTATATTCCTACGAGCAGTACTTC. This translates into CASSQDDLYRDRARVYSYEQYF.

Comment on this clone: The conserved phenylalanine or tryptophan is not found at the CDR3 terminus, so this likely reflects a read error. The DNA is omitted, as the CDR3 cannot be located on it reliably, and the CDR3 follows TCRdb's listing. The chain links TRBV2 to TRBJ1-2. The CDR3 is 13 residues long, ends included. The germline V gene encodes CDR1 SNHLY and CDR2 FYNNEI. CDR3 sequence reads: CASAFSDQGLITI.

V and J are TRBV4-2 and TRBJ2-5; 13 bases line up with TRBD2. The CDR3 length is 18 residues. Trimming took 4 bases from V and 4 from J; bases not matched to a gene: 12. Germline V gene data show CDR1 as LGHNA and CDR2 as YNFKEQ. CDR3: CASSPGLAGAPGGETQYF. The DNA for the CDR3 is TGTGCCAGCAGCCCTGGACTAGCGGGGGCCCCGGGAGGAGAGACCCAGTACTTC.

V usage is TRBV6-5 and J usage is TRBJ1-5; D may be TRBD1 (6 bases). The length of the CDR3 is 15 residues. The ends were cut back, 5 bases at V and 0 bases at J, with 11 bases in the middle. The germline CDR1 and CDR2 sequences are MNHEY and SVGAGI. The CDR3 loop reads CASSRQAYSNQPQHF. CDR3 nucleotide sequence: TGTGCCAGCAGTCGACAGGCATATAGCAATCAGCCCCAGCATTTT.

The chain is built from TRBV5-1 and TRBJ2-7, with 9 bases matching TRBD1. V trimming: 4 bases; J trimming: 3 bases; junction bases outside the gene matches: 8. CDR1 is SGHRS, CDR2 YFSETQ, per germline. The CDR3 totals 15 residues. CDR3 loop: CASSPPGTGFYEQYF. CDR3 DNA sequence: TGCGCCAGCAGCCCGCCCGGGACAGGGTTCTACGAGCAGTACTTC.

The chain uses TRBV7-3 and TRBJ2-3; D uncertain. CDR3 length: 14 amino acids. V gave up 2 bases and J gave up 3 bases, with 9 bases separating them. CDR1 and CDR2 (germline): SGHTA, FQGTGA. The CDR3 bases are TGTGCCAGCAGCTTACAGGCTGTGACAGATACGCAGTATTTT. It translates to CASSLQAVTDTQYF.

The chain carries TRBV4-3 and TRBJ2-3; possibly TRBD2 for D (7 bases). Per the germline V gene, CDR1 is LGHNA and CDR2 is YSLEER. The CDR3 runs 15 residues. Trimming shortened V by 0 bases and J by 5 bases, and 12 bases separated the two germline ends. Written as DNA, the CDR3 is TGCGCCAGCAGCCAAGATGCGGGGGCCCTAGATACGCAGTATTTT. Translation: CASSQDAGALDTQYF.

The CDR3 is CASSPDRETTEAFF. The CDR3, as DNA: TGTGCCAGCAGCCCGGACAGGGAAACCACTGAAGCTTTCTTT. The J gene is TRBJ1-1, the V gene TRBV5-4; the match to TRBD1 covers 8 bases. The V gene end was trimmed by 4 bases and the J gene end by 4 bases; junction bases not matched to a gene: 6. In germline, CDR1 is SGHNT, CDR2 YYREEE (reference sequence). The CDR3 totals 14 residues.

The rearrangement uses TRBV6-6 and TRBJ1-5; no clear D. CDR1 is MNHNY and CDR2 is SVGAGI in the germline V gene (reference sequence). The V end was cut by 2 bases, the J end by 5 bases, with 7 bases between. The CDR3 runs 13 residues. The DNA for the CDR3 is TGTGCCAGCAGTTACATTCGGGATCAGCCCCAGCATTTT. It is translated as CASSYIRDQPQHF.

The rearrangement links TRBV5-1 to TRBJ2-5; 7 nucleotides align to TRBD1. This CDR3 is built from 14 residues. CDR1 SGHRS and CDR2 YFSETQ come from the germline V gene. Trimming took 0 bases from V and 5 from J; bases not matched to a gene: 4. This chain's CDR3 is CASSLDRGEETQYF. In DNA form, the CDR3 reads TGCGCCAGCAGCTTGGACAGGGGTGAGGAGACCCAGTACTTC.

The chain is built from TRBV5-1 and TRBJ2-5, with 9 bases fitting TRBD2. Per germline, CDR1 SGHRS and CDR2 YFSETQ. The CDR3 runs 17 residues. Trimming removed 0 bases from V and 2 bases from J; junction bases left unmatched: 8. The DNA for the CDR3 is TGCGCCAGCAGCTTGGCGGTAGCGGGGGACCAACAAGAGACCCAGTACTTC. Protein: CASSLAVAGDQQETQYF.

The chain carries TRBV6-2 or TRBV6-3 and TRBJ1-1, with D possibly TRBD1 on 5 matching bases. The CDR3 covers 14 residues. Per the germline V gene, CDR1 is MNHEY and CDR2 is SVGEGT. The V end lost 2 bases, the J end lost 3 bases, and 10 bases lay between the germline ends. Here the CDR3 DNA reads TGTGCCAGCAGTTACGGGGACTGGGACACTGAAGCTTTCTTT. It translates to CASSYGDWDTEAFF.

With respect to this clone: In the same sample, other DNA sequences code for this CDR3. This rearrangement joins TRBV5-8 to TRBJ2-7, with TRBD1 as a possible D gene (5 bases). Germline V lookup: CDR1 SGHTS, CDR2 YDEGEE. The V and J ends lost 0 bases and 0 bases respectively, with 10 bases between them. The CDR3 consists of 15 residues. The CDR3 coding sequence is TGTGCCAGCAGCTTGGGACAGATCAGCTCCTACGAGCAGTACTTC. This translates into CASSLGQISSYEQYF.

On this clone: The same CDR3 is also encoded by other DNA sequences in this sample. The chain recombines TRBV9 with TRBJ1-3; D might be TRBD1 (5 bases). Per the germline V gene, CDR1 is SGDLS and CDR2 is YYNGEE. The CDR3 consists of 14 residues. The V and J ends lost 2 bases and 0 bases respectively, with 6 bases between them. DNA for the CDR3: TGTGCCAGCAGCGTTCAGGGCTCTGGAAACACCATATATTTT. Protein product: CASSVQGSGNTIYF.

There are a few counts of this clone. The chain is built from TRBV5-1 and TRBJ2-7, with D perhaps matching TRBD2 (5 bases). The V and J ends lost 9 bases and 6 bases respectively, with 22 bases between them. Germline CDR1 SGHRS, CDR2 YFSETQ. The CDR3 is 14 amino acids. The CDR3 reads CATRPDLGRGEQYF. DNA of the CDR3: TGCGCCACCCGACCCGACTTGGGCCGGGGCGAGCAGTACTTC.

V usage is TRBV5-8 and J usage is TRBJ1-2; possible D gene TRBD1, 5 bases. This CDR3 comprises 17 residues. Germline assignment: CDR1 SGHTS and CDR2 YDEGEE. The V and J ends lost 1 base and 1 base respectively, with 17 bases between them. For the CDR3, the DNA is TGTGCCAGCAGCTTGACCCCTTACAGGTCCTTTAACTATGGCTACACCTTC. It codes for CASSLTPYRSFNYGYTF.

This clone was seen once. The rearrangement uses TRBV19 and TRBJ1-1; possible D gene TRBD1, 5 bases. This CDR3 has 15 amino acids. V was shortened by 4 bases and J by 0 bases, with 12 bases between the two germline ends. CDR1 and CDR2 (germline): LNHDA, SQIVND (reference sequence). The CDR3 sequence is CASSTRRGVNTEAFF. The CDR3 nucleotides are TGTGCCAGTAGTACGCGTCGGGGGGTGAACACTGAAGCTTTCTTT.

This clone was detected a few times. This chain joins TRBV9 and TRBJ1-6; TRBD1 is a possible D gene (5 bases). In germline, CDR1 is SGDLS, CDR2 YYNGEE. Trimming took 0 bases from V and 0 from J, leaving 13 bases between them. The CDR3 runs 18 residues. The CDR3 bases are TGTGCCAGCAGCGTAGTCCCAGGGTGGTGCTCCTATAATTCACCCCTCCACTTT. The encoded protein is CASSVVPGWCSYNSPLHF.

The chain employs TRBV5-1 and TRBJ2-5; 8 bases are a match to TRBD2. This CDR3 is built from 15 residues. The V gene end was trimmed by 0 bases and the J gene end by 4 bases; junction bases not matched to a gene: 5. Per germline, CDR1 SGHRS and CDR2 YFSETQ. CDR3 in DNA: TGCGCCAGCAGCTTGGGAGGGGCGGGGGGAGAGACCCAGTACTTC. This encodes CASSLGGAGGETQYF.